This T cell receptor beta chain was captured in a study of T cell responses to AZD1222 COVID-19 vaccine. To note about this clone: The antigen is undetermined.

Study-wide results and limits: In all cases, repertoires were sampled only after the peak T cell response. Two AZD1222 administrations were followed by greater Spike-specific TCR breadth and depth. In a largely white British group with more females than males, clonal diversity was possibly underestimated.

V lost 1 base, J lost 2 bases, and 10 bases lay in between. CDR3 length: 15 amino acids. Germline CDR1 is MNHEY and CDR2 is SVGEGT. Repertoires were generated with immunoSEQ multiplex PCR, while TCRdb's copy carries only in-frame clones and drops some. Counted here are roughly 150,000 clones, 85% to 95% occurring once; the ten biggest clones make up 6% to 7.5%. This TCR was recovered from an adult who received the AZD1222 COVID-19 vaccine. The sequencing used peripheral blood, collected 28 days after the second AZD1222 dose. This chain connects TRBV6-2 or TRBV6-3 to TRBJ2-3; no reliable D call. The CDR3 DNA is TGTGCCAGCAGTTACTTGGGGTACCTCACAGATACGCAGTATTTT. It encodes CASSYLGYLTDTQYF.